This T cell receptor (beta chain) was found in a study of T-cell reconstitution after alpha-beta-depleted transplantation in children. Notes on the study in general: About two months after transplant, alpha-beta T cells reportedly came from several hundred expanded graft clones. At the one-year point after transplant, T-cell counts and TCRbeta diversity were found to come mostly from T cells that had been newly produced. Surviving recipient T cells and thymic progenitors underlay high day-60 TCRbeta diversity in some patients.

This clonotype was recorded at least ten times. Its antigen is currently unknown. Per the germline V gene, CDR1 is KGHDR and CDR2 is SFDVKD. The CDR3 spans 16 residues. V trimming: 2 bases; J trimming: 1 base; junction bases outside the gene matches: 2. The library targeted TCRbeta and was prepared with unique molecular identifiers. From the PCR reads, TCRdb called clonotypes with MiXCR, one entry per CDR3 protein. The sample yields 600,000 to 800,000 distinct CDR3 sequences, around 13% seen once. The chain joins TRBV24-1 to TRBJ2-7; 12 positions match TRBD2. This clonotype was sampled from a girl aged 2-10 years with congenital amegakaryocytic thrombocytopenia, due to receive a stem cell transplant. The specimen comprised PBMCs, sampled before TCRalphabeta/CD19-depleted stem cell transplant. The CDR3 bases are TGTGCCACCAGTGATTGGGGGACTAGCGGGTCCTACGAGCAGTACTTC. Protein product: CATSDWGTSGSYEQYF.